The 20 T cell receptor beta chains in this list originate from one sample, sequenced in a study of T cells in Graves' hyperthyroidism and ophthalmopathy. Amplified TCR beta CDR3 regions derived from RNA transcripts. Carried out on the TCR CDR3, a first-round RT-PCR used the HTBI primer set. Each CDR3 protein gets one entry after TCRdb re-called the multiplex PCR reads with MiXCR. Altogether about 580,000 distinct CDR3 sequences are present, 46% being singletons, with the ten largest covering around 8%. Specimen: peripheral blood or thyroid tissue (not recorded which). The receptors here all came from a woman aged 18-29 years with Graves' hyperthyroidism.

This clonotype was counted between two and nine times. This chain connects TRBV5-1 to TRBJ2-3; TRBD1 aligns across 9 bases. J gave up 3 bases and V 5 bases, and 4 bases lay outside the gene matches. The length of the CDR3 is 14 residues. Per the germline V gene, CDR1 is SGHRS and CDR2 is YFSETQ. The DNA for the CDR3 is TGCGCCAGCAGTGCGGGACAGGGAACAGATACGCAGTATTTT. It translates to CASSAGQGTDTQYF.

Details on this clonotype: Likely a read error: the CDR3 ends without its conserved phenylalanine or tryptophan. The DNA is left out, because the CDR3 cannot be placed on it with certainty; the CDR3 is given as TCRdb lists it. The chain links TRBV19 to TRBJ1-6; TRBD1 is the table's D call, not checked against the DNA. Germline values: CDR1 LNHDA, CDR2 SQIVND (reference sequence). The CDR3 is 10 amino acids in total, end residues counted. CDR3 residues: CASSPEGAQL.

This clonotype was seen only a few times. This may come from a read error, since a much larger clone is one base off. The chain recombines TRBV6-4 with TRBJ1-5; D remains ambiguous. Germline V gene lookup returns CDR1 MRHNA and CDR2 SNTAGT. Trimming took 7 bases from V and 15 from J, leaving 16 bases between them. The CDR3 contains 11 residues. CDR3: CASNRAFGLHF. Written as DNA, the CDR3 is TGTGCCAGCAACAGAGCGTTTGGGCTGCATTTT.

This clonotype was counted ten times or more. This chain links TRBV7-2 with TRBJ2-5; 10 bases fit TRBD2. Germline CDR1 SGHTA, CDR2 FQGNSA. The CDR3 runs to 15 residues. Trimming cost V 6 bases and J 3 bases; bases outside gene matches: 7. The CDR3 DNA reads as TGTGCCAGCAGTCGGACTAGCGGCTCGGAAGAGACCCAGTACTTC. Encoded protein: CASSRTSGSEETQYF.

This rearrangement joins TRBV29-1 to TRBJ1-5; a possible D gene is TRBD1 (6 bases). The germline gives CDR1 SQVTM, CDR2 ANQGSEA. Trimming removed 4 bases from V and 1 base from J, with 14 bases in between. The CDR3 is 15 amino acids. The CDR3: CSVAGEILSNQPQHF. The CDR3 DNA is TGCAGCGTTGCAGGGGAAATATTGAGCAATCAGCCCCAGCATTTT.

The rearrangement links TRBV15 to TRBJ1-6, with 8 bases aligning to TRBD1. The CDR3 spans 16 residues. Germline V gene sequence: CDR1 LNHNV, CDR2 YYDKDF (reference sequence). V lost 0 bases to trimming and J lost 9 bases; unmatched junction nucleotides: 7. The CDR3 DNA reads TGTGCCACCAGCAGAGAAGTAGGGGACAGGCCTTCACCCCTCCACTTT. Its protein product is CATSREVGDRPSPLHF.

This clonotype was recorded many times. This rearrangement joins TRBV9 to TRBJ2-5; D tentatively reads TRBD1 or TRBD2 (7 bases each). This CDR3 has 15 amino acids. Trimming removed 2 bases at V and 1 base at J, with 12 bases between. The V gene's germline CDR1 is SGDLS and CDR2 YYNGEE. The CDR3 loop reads CASSVQGGIQETQYF. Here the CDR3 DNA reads TGTGCCAGCAGCGTCCAGGGGGGGATCCAAGAGACCCAGTACTTC.

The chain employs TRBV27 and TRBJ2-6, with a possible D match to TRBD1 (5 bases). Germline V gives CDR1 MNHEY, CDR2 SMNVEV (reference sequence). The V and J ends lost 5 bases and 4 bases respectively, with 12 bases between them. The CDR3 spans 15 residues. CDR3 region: CASSPGYSGANVLTF. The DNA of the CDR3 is TGTGCCAGCAGTCCAGGGTACAGCGGGGCCAACGTCCTGACTTTC.

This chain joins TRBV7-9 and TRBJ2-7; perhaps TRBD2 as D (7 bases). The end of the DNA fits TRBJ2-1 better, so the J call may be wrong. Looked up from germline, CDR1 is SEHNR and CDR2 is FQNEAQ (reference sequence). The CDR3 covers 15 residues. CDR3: CASSLKGGLPYEQFF. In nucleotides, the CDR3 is TGTGCCAGCAGCTTAAAGGGGGGGTTGCCGTATGAGCAGTTCTTC.

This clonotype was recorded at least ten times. CDR3 amino acids: CASSYDWQGRNEQYF. The CDR3 DNA is TGTGCCAGCAGTTACGATTGGCAGGGTCGGAACGAGCAGTACTTC. This chain links TRBV6-5 with TRBJ2-7; D possibly corresponds to TRBD1 (5 bases). Germline CDR1 and CDR2: MNHEY and SVGAGI. The V and J ends lost 2 bases and 5 bases respectively, with 16 bases between them. The CDR3 covers 15 residues.

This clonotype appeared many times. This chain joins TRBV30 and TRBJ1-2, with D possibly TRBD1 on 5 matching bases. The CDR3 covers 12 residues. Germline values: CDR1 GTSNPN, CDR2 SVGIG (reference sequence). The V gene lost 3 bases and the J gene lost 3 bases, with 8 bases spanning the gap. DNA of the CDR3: TGTGCCTGGAGAGGGGATTACTATGGCTACACCTTC. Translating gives CAWRGDYYGYTF. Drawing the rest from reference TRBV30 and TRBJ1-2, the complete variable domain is SQTIHQWPATLVQPVGSPLSLECTVEGTSNPNLYWYRQAAGRGLQLLFYSVGIGQISSEVPQNLSASRPQDRQFILSSKKLLLSDSGFYLCAWRGDYYGYTFGSGTRLTVV.

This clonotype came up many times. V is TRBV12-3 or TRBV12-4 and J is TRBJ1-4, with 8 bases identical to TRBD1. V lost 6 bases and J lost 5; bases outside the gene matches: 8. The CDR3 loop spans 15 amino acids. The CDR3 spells CASSAMGQENEKLFF. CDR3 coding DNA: TGTGCCAGCAGCGCCATGGGACAGGAGAATGAAAAACTGTTTTTT.

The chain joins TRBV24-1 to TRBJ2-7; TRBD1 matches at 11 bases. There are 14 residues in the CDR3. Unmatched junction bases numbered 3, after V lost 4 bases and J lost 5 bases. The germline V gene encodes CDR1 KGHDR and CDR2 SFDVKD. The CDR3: CATSDRTGGNEQYF. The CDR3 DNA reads TGTGCCACCAGTGACCGGACAGGGGGCAACGAGCAGTACTTC.

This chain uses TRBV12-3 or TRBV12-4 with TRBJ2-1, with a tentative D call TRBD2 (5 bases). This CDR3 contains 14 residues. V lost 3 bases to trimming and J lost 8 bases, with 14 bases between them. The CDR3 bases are TGTGCCAGCAGTTTGAGGCACACGCGGGATGAGCAGTTCTTC. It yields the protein CASSLRHTRDEQFF.

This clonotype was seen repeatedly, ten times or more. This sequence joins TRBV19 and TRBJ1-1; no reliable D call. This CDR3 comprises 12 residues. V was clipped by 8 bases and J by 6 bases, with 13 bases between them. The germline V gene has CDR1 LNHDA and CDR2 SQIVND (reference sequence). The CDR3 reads CASRSDIPEAFF. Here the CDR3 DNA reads TGTGCCAGTCGTTCGGATATCCCTGAAGCTTTCTTT.

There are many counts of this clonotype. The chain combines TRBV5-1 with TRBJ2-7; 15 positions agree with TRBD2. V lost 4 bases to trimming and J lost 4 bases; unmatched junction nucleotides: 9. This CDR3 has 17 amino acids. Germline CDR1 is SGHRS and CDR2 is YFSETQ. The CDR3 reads CASSQGLAGGLGYEQYF. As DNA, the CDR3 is TGCGCCAGCAGCCAGGGACTAGCGGGAGGCCTAGGTTACGAGCAGTACTTC.

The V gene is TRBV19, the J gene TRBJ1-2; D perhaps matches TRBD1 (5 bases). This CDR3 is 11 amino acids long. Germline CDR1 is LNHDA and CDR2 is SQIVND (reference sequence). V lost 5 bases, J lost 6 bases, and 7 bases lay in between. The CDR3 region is CASSWGNGYTF. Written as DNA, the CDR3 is TGTGCCAGTAGTTGGGGCAATGGCTACACCTTC.

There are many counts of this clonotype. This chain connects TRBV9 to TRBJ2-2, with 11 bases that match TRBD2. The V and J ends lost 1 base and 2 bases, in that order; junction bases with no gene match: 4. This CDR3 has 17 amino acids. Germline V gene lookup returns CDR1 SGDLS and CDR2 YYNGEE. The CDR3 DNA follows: TGTGCCAGCAGCGTAAAACTAGCGGGAGTCAACACCGGGGAGCTGTTTTTT. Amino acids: CASSVKLAGVNTGELFF.

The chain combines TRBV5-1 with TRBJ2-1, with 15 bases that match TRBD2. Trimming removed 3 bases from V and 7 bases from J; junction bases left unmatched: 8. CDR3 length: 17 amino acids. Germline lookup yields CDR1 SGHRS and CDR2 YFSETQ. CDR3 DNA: TGCGCCAGCAGCTACGGACTAGCGGGAGGGAAGGGGAATGAGCAGTTCTTC. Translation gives CASSYGLAGGKGNEQFF.

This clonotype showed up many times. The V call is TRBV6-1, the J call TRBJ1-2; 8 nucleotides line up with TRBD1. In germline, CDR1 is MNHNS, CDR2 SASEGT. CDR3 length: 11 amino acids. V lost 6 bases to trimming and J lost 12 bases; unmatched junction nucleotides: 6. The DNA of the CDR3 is TGTGCCAGCAGGAAGGGACAGGTCAACACCTTC. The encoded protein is CASRKGQVNTF.